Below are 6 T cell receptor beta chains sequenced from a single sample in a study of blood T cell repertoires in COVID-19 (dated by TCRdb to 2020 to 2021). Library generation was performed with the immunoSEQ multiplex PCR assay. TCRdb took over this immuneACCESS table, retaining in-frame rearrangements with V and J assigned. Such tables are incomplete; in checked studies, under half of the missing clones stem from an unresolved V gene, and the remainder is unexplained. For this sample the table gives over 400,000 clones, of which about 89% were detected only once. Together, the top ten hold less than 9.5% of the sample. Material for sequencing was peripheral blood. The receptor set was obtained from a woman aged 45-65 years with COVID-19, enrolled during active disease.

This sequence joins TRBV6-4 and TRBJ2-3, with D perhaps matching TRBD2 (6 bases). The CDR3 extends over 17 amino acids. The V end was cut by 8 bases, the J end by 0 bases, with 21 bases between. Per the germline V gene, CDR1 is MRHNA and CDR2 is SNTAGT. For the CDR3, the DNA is TGTGCCAGCGCGCCCCTCGACGGGGGTACTAGCACAGATACGCAGTATTTT. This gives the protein CASAPLDGGTSTDTQYF.

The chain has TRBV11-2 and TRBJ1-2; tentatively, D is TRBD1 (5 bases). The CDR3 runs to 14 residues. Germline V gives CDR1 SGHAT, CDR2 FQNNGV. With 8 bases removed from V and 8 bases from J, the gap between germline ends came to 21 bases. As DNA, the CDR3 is TGTGCCAGCCGGTACGCAGGCTCCAACAGGGGCTACACCTTC. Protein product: CASRYAGSNRGYTF.

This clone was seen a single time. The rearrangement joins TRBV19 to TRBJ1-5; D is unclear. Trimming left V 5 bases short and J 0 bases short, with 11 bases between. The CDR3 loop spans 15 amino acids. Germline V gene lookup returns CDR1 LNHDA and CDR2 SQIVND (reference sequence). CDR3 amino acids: CASSPRGGSNQPQHF. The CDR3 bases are TGTGCCAGTAGTCCTCGGGGAGGTAGCAATCAGCCCCAGCATTTT.

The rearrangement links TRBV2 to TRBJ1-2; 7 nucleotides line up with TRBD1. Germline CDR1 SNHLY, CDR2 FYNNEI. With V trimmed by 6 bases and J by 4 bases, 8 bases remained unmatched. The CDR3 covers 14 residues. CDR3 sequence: CASRAQGQSYGYTF. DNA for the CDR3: TGTGCCAGCAGAGCTCAGGGACAGTCCTATGGCTACACCTTC.

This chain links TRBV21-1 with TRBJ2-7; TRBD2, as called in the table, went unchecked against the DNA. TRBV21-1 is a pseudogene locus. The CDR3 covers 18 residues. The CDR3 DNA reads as TGTGCCAGCAGCAACCTCTCAAGTGGGCTAGCCATACACCACGAGCAGTACTTC. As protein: CASSNLSSGLAIHHEQYF.

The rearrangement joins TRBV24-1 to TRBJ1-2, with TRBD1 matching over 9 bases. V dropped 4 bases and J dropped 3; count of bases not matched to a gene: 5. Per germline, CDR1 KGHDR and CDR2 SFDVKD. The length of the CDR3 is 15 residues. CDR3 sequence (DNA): TGTGCCACCAGTGACCCTACAGGGGGCGACTATGGCTACACCTTC. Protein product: CATSDPTGGDYGYTF.